Listed below are T cell receptor beta chains from one sample, sequenced in a study of CD8 T cells in ankylosing spondylitis. TCRdb re-analysed the 5' RACE reads in MiXCR, keeping a single row per CDR3 protein. The sample has roughly 180,000 distinct CDR3 sequences, 10% to 15% seen once; the top ten hold approximately 10%. The sequenced material came from blood, either unsorted or a sorted T cell fraction (not recorded which). All receptors come from a female donor with ankylosing spondylitis or in good health (not recorded which). Both conserved end residues are part of each CDR3. A D gene is named only where the DNA matches it firmly. The listing skips clone size in some rows; elsewhere it reads once, few, many or a size class.

DNA | CDR3 | V | D | size | J
TGTGCCAGCGTCCTGAGTCCGACCGCCCACGAGCAGTACTTC | CASVLSPTAHEQYF | TRBV6-2/TRBV6-3 | . | once | TRBJ2-7
TGTGCCAGCAGCTTAGGGGCCGGGACAGGGGGCCGCGAGCAGTACTTC | CASSLGAGTGGREQYF | TRBV11-2 | TRBD1 | many | TRBJ2-7
TGTGCCAGCAAACGGGGGCTAGAAGTTAATCAGCCCCAGCATTTT | CASKRGLEVNQPQHF | TRBV6-1 | . | few | TRBJ1-5
TGTGCCAGCAGCTACGGGGGGTTGGCAGCACTAGCCAAAAACATTCAGTACTTC | CASSYGGLAALAKNIQYF | TRBV11-2 | TRBD2 | few | TRBJ2-4
TGTGCCAGCAGTCCCGGCGAGGGGGCTCTTCGAAAACTGTTTTTT | CASSPGEGALRKLFF | TRBV6-1 | TRBD1 | many | TRBJ1-4
TGTGCCAGCATGATAAACAGGGGACTCTCTGGAAACACCATATATTTT | CASMINRGLSGNTIYF | TRBV18 | TRBD1 | few | TRBJ1-3
TGTGCCAGCAGTTTGACCAACTACAGGGGGCCAGTTGGCTACACCTTC | CASSLTNYRGPVGYTF | TRBV28 | TRBD1 | many | TRBJ1-2
TGCAGTGCTAGCCTAGCGGGAGGGTTCGGCGAGCAGTACTTC | CSASLAGGFGEQYF | TRBV20-1 | TRBD2 | . | TRBJ2-7
TGCGCCAGCAGCCAAGATCAGGCAAGGGGGAACGTCCTGACTTTC | CASSQDQARGNVLTF | TRBV4-3 | . | . | TRBJ2-6
TGTGCCAGCAGCCCCCTTTGGGGGGCGAACACCGGGGAGCTGTTTTTT | CASSPLWGANTGELFF | TRBV7-9 | . | . | TRBJ2-2
TGTGCCAGCAGTCCTAGGCAGGCCCATCCAGCCTACAATGAGCAGTTCTTC | CASSPRQAHPAYNEQFF | TRBV12-3/TRBV12-4 | . | many | TRBJ2-1
TGTGCCAGCAGATATGGACTAGCGGGAGGCGGGGAGCTGTTTTTT | CASRYGLAGGGELFF | TRBV12-3/TRBV12-4 | TRBD2 | few | TRBJ2-2
TGTGCCAGCAGCCTCGGGTGGGCCAAAAAAGAGACCCAGTACTTC | CASSLGWAKKETQYF | TRBV12-3/TRBV12-4 | . | many | TRBJ2-5
TGTGCCAGCTCTTGGACAGGGGCTGTGAACACTGAAGCTTTCTTT | CASSWTGAVNTEAFF | TRBV2 | TRBD1 | . | TRBJ1-1
TGCGCCAGCAGCCAAGCGCAACAGGGGAACTATGGCTACACCTTC | CASSQAQQGNYGYTF | TRBV4-1 | TRBD1 | many | TRBJ1-2
TGTGCCAGCAGCCAAGGACAGGGGGCGCAGGGCTACACCTTC | CASSQGQGAQGYTF | TRBV4-2 | TRBD1 | few | TRBJ1-2
TGCGCCAGCAGTTCACGTGGACTCCAGAACACTGAAGCTTTCTTT | CASSSRGLQNTEAFF | TRBV5-1 | . | many | TRBJ1-1
TGCAGTGCTAGAGTTCTTGGACTAGCGGGGGACAATGAGCAGTTCTTC | CSARVLGLAGDNEQFF | TRBV20-1 | TRBD2 | many | TRBJ2-1
TGTGCCAGCAGCTTGTCGGAACACTCGTTCAATCAGCCCCAGCATTTT | CASSLSEHSFNQPQHF | TRBV5-5 | . | many | TRBJ1-5
TGTGCCACTCGGGGCTCCTATAGCAATCAGCCCCAGCATTTT | CATRGSYSNQPQHF | TRBV24-1 | . | many | TRBJ1-5
TGTGCCAGCAGTTACAACAGGGGGTATCAGCCCCAGCATTTT | CASSYNRGYQPQHF | TRBV6-6 | TRBD1 | . | TRBJ1-5
TGTGCCAGCAGTTTATTAGCGGGAGGCGCGTACGAGCAGTACTTC | CASSLLAGGAYEQYF | TRBV27 | TRBD2 | . | TRBJ2-7
TGTGCCAGCAGCACATGGACTAGCGGGACTGAGCAGTTCTTC | CASSTWTSGTEQFF | TRBV7-2 | TRBD2 | few | TRBJ2-1
TGCGCCAGCAGCCAGATCGGTGGAGCAGATACGCAGTATTTT | CASSQIGGADTQYF | TRBV4-3 | . | many | TRBJ2-3